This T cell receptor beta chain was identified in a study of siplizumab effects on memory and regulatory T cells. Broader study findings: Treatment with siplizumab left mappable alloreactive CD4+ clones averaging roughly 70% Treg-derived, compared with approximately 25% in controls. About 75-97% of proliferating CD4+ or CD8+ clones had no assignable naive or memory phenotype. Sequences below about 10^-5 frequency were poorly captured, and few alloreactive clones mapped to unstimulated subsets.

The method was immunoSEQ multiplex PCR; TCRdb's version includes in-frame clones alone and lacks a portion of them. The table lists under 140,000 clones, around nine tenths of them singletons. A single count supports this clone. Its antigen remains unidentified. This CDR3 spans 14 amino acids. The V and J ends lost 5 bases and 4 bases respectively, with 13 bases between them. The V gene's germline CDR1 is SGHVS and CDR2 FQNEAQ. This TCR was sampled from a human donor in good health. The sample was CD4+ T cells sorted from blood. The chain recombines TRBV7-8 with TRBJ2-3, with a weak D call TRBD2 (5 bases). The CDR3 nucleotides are TGTGCCAGCAGCCCCTTCACTAGTTCAGATACGCAGTATTTT. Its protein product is CASSPFTSSDTQYF.